These 30 T cell receptor beta chains came from one sample sequenced in a study of shared clonotypes between healthy human individuals (dated by TCRdb to 2019 to 2021). The library was prepared using the immunoSEQ multiplex PCR assay. Not all clones reach the TCRdb copy of this immuneACCESS table, which keeps in-frame sequences only. Checked studies attribute under half of the gap to unresolved V genes and leave the rest unexplained. This sample comprises approximately 2.5 million clones, approximately 94% of them detected only once. The top ten clonotypes cover 0.13% to 0.15% of the sample. The sample was naive CD4+ T cells sorted from blood. The intended sense of this specimen's cell subset or site label: CD45RA+ positively selected. The receptors stem from a man in his late teens or twenties in good health.

The V gene is TRBV27, the J gene TRBJ1-5; tentatively, D is TRBD1 (6 bases). V lost 2 bases and J lost 2, with 10 bases in between. Germline lookup yields CDR1 MNHEY and CDR2 SMNVEV (reference sequence). The CDR3 runs 15 residues. The CDR3 loop reads CASSLTPGGNQPQHF. The DNA of the CDR3 is TGTGCCAGCAGTTTAACACCAGGGGGCAATCAGCCCCAGCATTTT.

The chain joins TRBV6-6 to TRBJ2-3, with 10 bases identical to TRBD1. Germline CDR1 is MNHNY and CDR2 is SVGAGI (reference sequence). This CDR3 is built from 14 residues. V lost 6 bases to trimming and J lost 5 bases; unmatched junction nucleotides: 5. The CDR3 loop reads CASRRQGARDTQYF. The DNA for the CDR3 is TGTGCCAGCAGAAGACAGGGGGCCCGAGATACGCAGTATTTT.

The chain carries TRBV23-1 and TRBJ1-3; TRBD1 matches 7 bases. TRBV23-1 is an open reading frame whose function is uncertain. The J segment lost 6 bases and the V segment lost 11 bases, leaving 25 bases of the junction unmatched. The CDR3 runs to 18 residues. CDR3 in amino acids: CARTSTGLANIEANTIYF. The CDR3 DNA sequence: TGCGCCCGAACCTCGACAGGGCTCGCAAATATTGAAGCAAACACCATATATTTT.

The V gene is TRBV10-1, the J gene TRBJ1-1; no definite D call. V lost 5 bases, J lost 5 bases, and 12 bases lay in between. This CDR3 has 13 amino acids. CDR1 and CDR2 (germline): WNHNN, SYGVQD (reference sequence). The CDR3 here is CASSFGVGTEAFF. The CDR3 region has the DNA TGCGCCAGCAGTTTTGGGGTGGGAACTGAAGCTTTCTTT.

Regarding this clone: This sample also contains other DNA sequences that code for the same CDR3. The chain is built from TRBV9 and TRBJ2-3; the D gene is possibly TRBD2 (6 bases). The CDR3 runs to 13 residues. Trimming took off 5 bases at V and 1 base at J, with 8 bases between the two ends. CDR1 is SGDLS, CDR2 YYNGEE, per germline. CDR3 in DNA: TGTGCCAGCAGGGCTAGCGGCACAGATACGCAGTATTTT. This gives the protein CASRASGTDTQYF.

On this clone itself: Mismatch with germline at one junction end may stem from a read error. The chain combines TRBV7-7 with TRBJ1-3, with no clear D. The CDR3 spans 15 residues. Germline V lookup: CDR1 SSHAT, CDR2 FNYEAQ (reference sequence). This CDR3 reads CASSPDPVPGNTIYF. The CDR3 region has the DNA TGTGCTAGCAGCCCCGACCCTGTCCCTGGAAACACCATATATTTT.

In this sample, this clone turned up once. The rearrangement joins TRBV19 to TRBJ1-2; TRBD1 agrees at 9 bases. The V gene's germline CDR1 is LNHDA and CDR2 SQIVND (reference sequence). The V segment lost 6 bases and the J segment 3 bases; nucleotides outside the gene matches: 8. The CDR3 runs to 15 residues. Written as DNA, the CDR3 is TGTGCCAGTAGGGACAGGGGCGAGGTTCACTATGGCTACACCTTC. This translates into CASRDRGEVHYGYTF.

V and J are TRBV6-5 and TRBJ1-5; 8 bases are shared with TRBD1. V dropped 6 bases and J dropped 7; count of bases not matched to a gene: 11. In germline, CDR1 is MNHEY, CDR2 SVGAGI. This CDR3 region has 15 residues. The CDR3 region is CASSPGQAFGQPQHF. CDR3 nucleotide sequence: TGTGCCAGCAGCCCGGGACAGGCCTTCGGGCAGCCCCAGCATTTT.

The chain combines TRBV6-1 with TRBJ1-3, with D unclear. Germline values: CDR1 MNHNS, CDR2 SASEGT. This CDR3 is 12 amino acids long. V was pared by 2 bases and J by 5 bases, with 4 bases between. The CDR3 protein is CASSEFRNTIYF. DNA for the CDR3: TGTGCCAGCAGTGAATTTCGAAACACCATATATTTT.

With respect to this clone: The same CDR3 arises from other DNA sequences in this sample as well. The chain links TRBV27 to TRBJ1-2; D is possibly TRBD1 (6 bases). V shed 0 bases and J shed 8 bases, with 10 bases lying between them. The germline V gene encodes CDR1 MNHEY and CDR2 SMNVEV (reference sequence). The CDR3 runs to 13 residues. DNA of the CDR3: TGTGCCAGCAGTTTATCAGGGGGAGGAGGCTACACCTTC. Its translation: CASSLSGGGGYTF.

The genes are TRBV9 and TRBJ1-2, with D possibly TRBD1 on 5 matching bases. The V end was cut by 2 bases, the J end by 6 bases, with 11 bases between. CDR3 size: 13 residues. Germline assignment: CDR1 SGDLS and CDR2 YYNGEE. The CDR3 nucleotides read TGTGCCAGCAGCGTCCAGGGTGCTGATGGCTACACCTTC. Its protein is CASSVQGADGYTF.

The gene calls are TRBV5-1 and TRBJ2-7; D gene uncertain. Trimming removed 4 bases from V and 3 bases from J, with 17 bases in between. This CDR3 is built from 15 residues. Germline CDR1 reads SGHRS; CDR2 reads YFSETQ. DNA of the CDR3: TGCGCCAGCAGCCCCAGTGAAGGGCTCTACTACGAGCAGTACTTC. It translates to CASSPSEGLYYEQYF.

The chain employs TRBV6-6 and TRBJ2-2, with D perhaps TRBD2 (6 bases). The length of the CDR3 is 16 residues. Trimming shortened V by 0 bases and J by 4 bases, and 12 bases separated the two germline ends. CDR1 is MNHNY, CDR2 SVGAGI, per germline (reference sequence). This CDR3 is CASSYSGLSPTGELFF. In DNA form, the CDR3 reads TGTGCCAGCAGTTACTCGGGACTCAGCCCCACCGGGGAGCTGTTTTTT.

The chain joins TRBV10-3 to TRBJ2-7; TRBD2 matches 10 bases. Germline V lookup: CDR1 ENHRY, CDR2 SYGVKD. Germline trimming cut 0 bases from V and 5 bases from J; bases unmatched to any gene: 7. This CDR3 spans 16 amino acids. The CDR3 protein is CAISESRSGGEHEQYF. CDR3 sequence (DNA): TGTGCCATCAGTGAGTCTCGGAGCGGGGGGGAACACGAGCAGTACTTC.

The J gene is TRBJ2-1, the V gene TRBV7-9; 9 bases are shared with TRBD2. The J segment lost 5 bases and the V segment lost 1 base, leaving 9 bases of the junction unmatched. CDR1 is SEHNR, CDR2 FQNEAQ, per germline (reference sequence). The CDR3 consists of 17 residues. CDR3: CASSLGLRLAGNNEQFF. The DNA for the CDR3 is TGTGCCAGCAGCTTAGGGCTTCGGCTAGCGGGGAACAATGAGCAGTTCTTC.

The rearrangement joins TRBV28 to TRBJ2-1, with a tentative D call TRBD2 (6 bases). The CDR3 has 14 amino acids. The V and J ends lost 6 bases and 4 bases respectively, with 13 bases between them. Germline V lookup: CDR1 MDHEN, CDR2 SYDVKM. This CDR3 is CASRGGVPYNEQFF. The CDR3 DNA is TGTGCCAGCAGAGGAGGGGTCCCATACAATGAGCAGTTCTTC.

This clone was seen a handful of times. The sample contains more than one DNA sequence encoding this CDR3. The rearrangement joins TRBV5-1 to TRBJ1-5; D is ambiguous. The germline V gene encodes CDR1 SGHRS and CDR2 YFSETQ. V lost 0 bases to trimming and J lost 4 bases, with 5 bases between them. This CDR3 spans 13 amino acids. CDR3 nucleotides: TGCGCCAGCAGCTTGGGGCCGAATCAGCCCCAGCATTTT. Protein sequence: CASSLGPNQPQHF.

The chain joins TRBV2 to TRBJ2-5; 9 bases are a match to TRBD2. There are 15 residues in the CDR3. CDR1 and CDR2 (germline): SNHLY, FYNNEI. With V trimmed by 4 bases and J by 4 bases, 7 bases remained unmatched. The CDR3 region is CASSVAGGPGETQYF. Here the CDR3 DNA reads TGTGCCAGCAGTGTTGCGGGGGGGCCGGGAGAGACCCAGTACTTC.

The V and J genes are TRBV5-1 and TRBJ2-5, with 7 bases lining up with TRBD1. The V segment lost 0 bases and the J segment 1 base; nucleotides outside the gene matches: 6. This CDR3 is built from 16 residues. Germline V gene data show CDR1 as SGHRS and CDR2 as YFSETQ. The DNA of the CDR3 is TGCGCCAGCAGCTTGGGGGGACAGAATATCCAAGAGACCCAGTACTTC. It encodes CASSLGGQNIQETQYF.

This chain links TRBV2 with TRBJ1-2; D is uncertain. The ends were cut back, 0 bases at V and 4 bases at J, with 9 bases in the middle. Germline V gene sequence: CDR1 SNHLY, CDR2 FYNNEI. CDR3 size: 14 residues. The CDR3, as DNA: TGTGCCAGCAGTGAAGCCAGCGGCCCCTATGGCTACACCTTC. Its translation is CASSEASGPYGYTF.

The chain recombines TRBV5-5 with TRBJ1-2; the D gene is possibly TRBD1 (6 bases). CDR3 length: 14 residues. Trimming left V 2 bases short and J 1 base short, with 9 bases between. Germline V gives CDR1 SGHKS, CDR2 YYEKEE (reference sequence). The CDR3 sequence: CASSLQGFNYGYTF. The DNA for the CDR3 is TGTGCCAGCAGCTTACAGGGCTTTAACTATGGCTACACCTTC.

Comment on this clone: Other DNA sequences in the same sample also yield this CDR3. The V gene is TRBV18, the J gene TRBJ2-7; TRBD1 matches 12 bases. The trim removed 3 bases at V and 7 bases at J, leaving 7 bases unmatched. The CDR3 runs 15 residues. Germline CDR1 and CDR2: KGHSH and LQKENI. In DNA, the CDR3 is TGTGCCAGCTCACCTCCGGGACAGGGGGCAAGGGAGCAGTACTTC. Translation gives CASSPPGQGAREQYF.

The chain employs TRBV6-5 and TRBJ1-2; a possible D gene is TRBD1 (5 bases). The CDR3 consists of 14 residues. Per germline, CDR1 MNHEY and CDR2 SVGAGI. Between the trimmed V and J ends, which lost 2 bases and 4 bases, there was a span of 11 bases. CDR3 sequence: CASSYTREAYGYTF. Written as DNA, the CDR3 is TGTGCCAGCAGTTACACCAGGGAAGCCTATGGCTACACCTTC.

The rearrangement joins TRBV11-2 to TRBJ1-1; 10 bases line up with TRBD1. Trimming at V came to 5 bases and at J to 4 bases, leaving 4 bases not matched to a gene. The germline CDR1 and CDR2 sequences are SGHAT and FQNNGV. CDR3 length: 14 amino acids. CDR3 bases: TGTGCCAGCAGCCCATGGACAGGGGGCACTGAAGCTTTCTTT. Amino acids: CASSPWTGGTEAFF.

The rearrangement links TRBV18 to TRBJ1-1; TRBD1 aligns across 7 bases. With 6 bases clipped from V and 3 bases from J, the junction kept 7 bases outside the gene matches. The CDR3 consists of 14 residues. CDR1 and CDR2 from the germline V gene are KGHSH and LQKENI. CDR3 sequence: CASSQRDSHTEAFF. The CDR3 coding sequence is TGTGCCAGCTCTCAAAGGGACAGCCACACTGAAGCTTTCTTT.

J is TRBJ1-1 and V is TRBV28; D is ambiguous. Trimming pared 5 bases from V and 5 bases from J, leaving 9 bases between. The CDR3 spans 12 residues. CDR1 is MDHEN, CDR2 SYDVKM, per germline. The CDR3 reads CASSRPWTEAFF. The CDR3 DNA is TGTGCCAGCAGTCGACCATGGACTGAAGCTTTCTTT.

Note on this clone: This sample also contains other DNA sequences that code for the same CDR3. The V call is TRBV5-1, the J call TRBJ2-3; 7 bases map to TRBD1. The ends lost 4 bases at V and 1 base at J; junction bases unmatched: 3. This CDR3 spans 14 amino acids. CDR1 is SGHRS and CDR2 is YFSETQ in the germline V gene. CDR3 sequence (DNA): TGCGCCAGCAGCCTTGACAGGGGCACAGATACGCAGTATTTT. Residues: CASSLDRGTDTQYF.

The chain joins TRBV5-5 to TRBJ1-1; tentative D call: TRBD1 (5 bases). With 4 bases removed from V and 5 bases from J, the gap between germline ends came to 18 bases. Germline V gene data show CDR1 as SGHKS and CDR2 as YYEKEE (reference sequence). The length of the CDR3 is 15 residues. The CDR3, as DNA: TGTGCCAGCAGCGGTTCAGCAGGGAGATTTACTGAAGCTTTCTTT. It encodes CASSGSAGRFTEAFF.

On this clone itself: An end of the junction differs from the germline gene, which may be a read error. The V call is TRBV7-7, the J call TRBJ2-7; 7 positions match TRBD1. Per germline, CDR1 SSHAT and CDR2 FNYEAQ (reference sequence). The CDR3 contains 14 residues. This chain's CDR3 is CASSLGDSSYEQYF. DNA for the CDR3: TGTGCTAGCAGCTTGGGGGACAGCTCCTACGAGCAGTACTTC. The variable domain in full, with the rest retrieved from reference TRBV7-7 and TRBJ2-7, is GAGVSQSPRYKVTKRGQDVTLRCDPISSHATLYWYQQALGQGPEFLTYFNYEAQPDKSGLPSDRFSAERPEGSISTLTIQRTEQRDSAMYRCASSLGDSSYEQYFGPGTRLTVT.

For this clone: This sample also contains other DNA sequences that code for the same CDR3. The chain links TRBV5-6 to TRBJ2-5; D is uncertain. The CDR3 length is 13 residues. Germline values: CDR1 SGHDT, CDR2 YYEEEE. Trimming stripped 4 bases from V and 3 bases from J, with 10 bases between. The DNA of the CDR3 is TGTGCCAGCAGCCTAGGACGGAAAGAGACCCAGTACTTC. Protein sequence: CASSLGRKETQYF.